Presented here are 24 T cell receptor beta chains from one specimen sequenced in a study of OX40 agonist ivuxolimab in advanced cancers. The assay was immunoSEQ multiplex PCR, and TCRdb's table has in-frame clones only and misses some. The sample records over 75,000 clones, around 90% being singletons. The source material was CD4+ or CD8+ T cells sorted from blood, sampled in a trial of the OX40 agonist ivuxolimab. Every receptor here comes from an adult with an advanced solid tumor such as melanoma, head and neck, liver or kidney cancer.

CDR3 in amino acids: CASSRLTQTGGEQFF. DNA for the CDR3: TGTGCCAGCAGCCGTCTAACTCAGACCGGCGGTGAGCAGTTCTTC. This chain uses TRBV5-6 with TRBJ2-1; D is unclear. The germline gives CDR1 SGHDT, CDR2 YYEEEE. The CDR3 has 15 residues. The germline V and J ends were trimmed by 4 bases and 9 bases, with 20 bases remaining between them. The whole variable domain, remainder taken from reference TRBV5-6 and TRBJ2-1, is DAGVTQSPTHLIKTRGQQVTLRCSPKSGHDTVSWYQQALGQGPQFIFQYYEEEERQRGNFPDRFSGHQFPNYSSELNVNALLLGDSALYLCASSRLTQTGGEQFFGPGTRLTVL.

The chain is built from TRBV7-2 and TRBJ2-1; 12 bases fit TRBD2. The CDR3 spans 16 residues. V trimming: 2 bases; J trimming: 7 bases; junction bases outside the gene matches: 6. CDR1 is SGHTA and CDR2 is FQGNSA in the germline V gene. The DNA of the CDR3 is TGTGCCAGCAGCTTATGGACTAGCGGGGAGTTAAATGAGCAGTTCTTC. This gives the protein CASSLWTSGELNEQFF. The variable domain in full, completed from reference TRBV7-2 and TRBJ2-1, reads GAGVSQSPSNKVTEKGKDVELRCDPISGHTALYWYRQSLGQGLEFLIYFQGNSAPDKSGLPSDRFSAERTGGSVSTLTIQRTQQEDSAVYLCASSLWTSGELNEQFFGPGTRLTVL.

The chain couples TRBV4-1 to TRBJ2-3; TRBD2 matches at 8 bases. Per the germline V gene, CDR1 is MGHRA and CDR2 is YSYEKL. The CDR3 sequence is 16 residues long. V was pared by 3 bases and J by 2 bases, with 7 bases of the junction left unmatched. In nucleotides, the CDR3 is TGCGCCAGCAGCCAGGTCTTAGCGGGGCCCACAGATACGCAGTATTTT. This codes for CASSQVLAGPTDTQYF.

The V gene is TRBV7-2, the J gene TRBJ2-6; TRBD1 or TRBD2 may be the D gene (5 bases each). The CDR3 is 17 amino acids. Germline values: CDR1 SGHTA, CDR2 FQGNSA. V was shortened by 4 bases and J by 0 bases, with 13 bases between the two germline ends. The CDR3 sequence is CASSSPGRDSGANVLTF. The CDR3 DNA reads TGTGCCAGCAGCTCACCGGGACGGGACTCTGGGGCCAACGTCCTGACTTTC.

The CDR3 DNA reads as TGTGCCAGCAGTCTTCTGAGCGGGACGGGTCGAGAGACCCAGTACTTC. Protein: CASSLLSGTGRETQYF. The chain carries TRBV2 and TRBJ2-5; 7 bases fit TRBD2. The CDR3 length is 16 residues. The germline V gene encodes CDR1 SNHLY and CDR2 FYNNEI. The ends lost 5 bases at V and 4 bases at J; junction bases unmatched: 13.

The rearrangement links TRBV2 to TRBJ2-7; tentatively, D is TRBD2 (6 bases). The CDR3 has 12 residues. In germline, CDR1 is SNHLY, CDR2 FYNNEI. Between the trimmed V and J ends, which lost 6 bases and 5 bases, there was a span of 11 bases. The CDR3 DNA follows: TGTGCCAGCAGAGCCGGGGGTCACGAGCAGTACTTC. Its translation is CASRAGGHEQYF.

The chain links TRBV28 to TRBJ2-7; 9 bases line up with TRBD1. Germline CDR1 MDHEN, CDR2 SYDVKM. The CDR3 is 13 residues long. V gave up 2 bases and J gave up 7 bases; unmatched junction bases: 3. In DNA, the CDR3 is TGTGCCAGCAGTTTAAGGACAGGGGATGAGCAGTACTTC. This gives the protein CASSLRTGDEQYF.

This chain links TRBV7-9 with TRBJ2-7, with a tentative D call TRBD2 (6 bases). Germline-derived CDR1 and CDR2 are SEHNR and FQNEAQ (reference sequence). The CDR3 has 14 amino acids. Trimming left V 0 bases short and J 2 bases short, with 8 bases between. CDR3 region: CASSLAEGPYEQYF. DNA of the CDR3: TGTGCCAGCAGCTTAGCGGAGGGCCCCTACGAGCAGTACTTC.

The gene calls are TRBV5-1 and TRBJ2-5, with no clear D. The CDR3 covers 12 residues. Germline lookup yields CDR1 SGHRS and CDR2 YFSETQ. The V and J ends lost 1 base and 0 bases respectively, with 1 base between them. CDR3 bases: TGCGCCAGCAGCTTGTACCAAGAGACCCAGTACTTC. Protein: CASSLYQETQYF.

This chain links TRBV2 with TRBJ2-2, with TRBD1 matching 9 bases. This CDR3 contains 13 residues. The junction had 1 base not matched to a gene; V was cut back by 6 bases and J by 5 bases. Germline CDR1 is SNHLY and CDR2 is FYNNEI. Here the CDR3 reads CASRGQGTGELFF. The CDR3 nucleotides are TGTGCCAGCAGGGGACAGGGAACCGGGGAGCTGTTTTTT.

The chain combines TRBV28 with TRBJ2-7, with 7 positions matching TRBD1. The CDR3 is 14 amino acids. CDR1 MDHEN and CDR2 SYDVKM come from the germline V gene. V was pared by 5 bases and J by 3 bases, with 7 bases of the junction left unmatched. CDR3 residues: CASSPPGQYYEQYF. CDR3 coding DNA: TGTGCCAGCAGTCCGCCGGGACAGTACTACGAGCAGTACTTC. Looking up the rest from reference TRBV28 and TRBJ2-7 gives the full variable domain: DVKVTQSSRYLVKRTGEKVFLECVQDMDHENMFWYRQDPGLGLRLIYFSYDVKMKEKGDIPEGYSVSREKKERFSLILESASTNQTSMYLCASSPPGQYYEQYFGPGTRLTVT.

The DNA of the CDR3 is TGTGCCAGCAGCTCTCTAGCGAGCTCCTACAATGAGCAGTTCTTC. Translation: CASSSLASSYNEQFF. The chain carries TRBV7-8 and TRBJ2-1; D is perhaps TRBD2 (6 bases). The CDR3 consists of 15 residues. Trimming shortened V by 4 bases and J by 0 bases, and 10 bases separated the two germline ends. Germline CDR1 is SGHVS and CDR2 is FQNEAQ.

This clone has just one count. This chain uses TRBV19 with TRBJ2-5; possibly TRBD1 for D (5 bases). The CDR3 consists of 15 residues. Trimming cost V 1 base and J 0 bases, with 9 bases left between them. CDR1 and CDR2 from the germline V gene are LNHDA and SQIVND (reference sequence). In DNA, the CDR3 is TGTGCCAGTAGTATAGGTGGGGCGTACCAAGAGACCCAGTACTTC. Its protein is CASSIGGAYQETQYF.

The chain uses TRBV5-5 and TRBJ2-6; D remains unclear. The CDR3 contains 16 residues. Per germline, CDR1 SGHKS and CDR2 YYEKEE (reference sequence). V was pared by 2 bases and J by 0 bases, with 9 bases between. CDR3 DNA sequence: TGTGCCAGCAGCTTTATAGAGCTCTCTGGGGCCAACGTCCTGACTTTC. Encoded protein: CASSFIELSGANVLTF. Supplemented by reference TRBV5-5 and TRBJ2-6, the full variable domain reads DAGVTQSPTHLIKTRGQQVTLRCSPISGHKSVSWYQQVLGQGPQFIFQYYEKEERGRGNFPDRFSARQFPNYSSELNVNALLLGDSALYLCASSFIELSGANVLTFGAGSRLTVL.

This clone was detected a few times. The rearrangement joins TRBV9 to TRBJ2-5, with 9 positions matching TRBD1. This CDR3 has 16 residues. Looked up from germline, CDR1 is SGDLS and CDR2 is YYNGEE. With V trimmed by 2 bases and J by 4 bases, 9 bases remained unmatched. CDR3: CASSVTPRTGVETQYF. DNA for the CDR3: TGTGCCAGCAGCGTCACCCCCCGGACAGGGGTAGAGACCCAGTACTTC.

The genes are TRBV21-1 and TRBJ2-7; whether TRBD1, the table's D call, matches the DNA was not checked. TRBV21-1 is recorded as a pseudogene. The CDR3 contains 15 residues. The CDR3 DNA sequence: TGTGCCAGCACACGAGCGACAGGGGTCGACTTCGAGCAGTACTTC. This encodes CASTRATGVDFEQYF.

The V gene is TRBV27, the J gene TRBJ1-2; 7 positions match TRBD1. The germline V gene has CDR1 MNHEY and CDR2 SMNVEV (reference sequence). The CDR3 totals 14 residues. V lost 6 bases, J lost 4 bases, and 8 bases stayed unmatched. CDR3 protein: CASRREGQSYGYTF. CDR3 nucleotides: TGTGCCAGCAGGAGGGAGGGACAGTCCTATGGCTACACCTTC.

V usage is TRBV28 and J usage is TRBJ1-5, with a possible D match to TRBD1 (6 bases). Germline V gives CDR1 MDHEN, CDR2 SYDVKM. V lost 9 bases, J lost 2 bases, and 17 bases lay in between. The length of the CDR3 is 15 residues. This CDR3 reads CASRLGGGGNQPQHF. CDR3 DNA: TGTGCCAGTCGACTAGGGGGAGGAGGCAATCAGCCCCAGCATTTT.

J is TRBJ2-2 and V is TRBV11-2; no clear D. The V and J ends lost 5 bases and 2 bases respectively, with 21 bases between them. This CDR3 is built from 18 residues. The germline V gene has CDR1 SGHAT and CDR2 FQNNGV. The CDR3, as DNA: TGTGCCAGCAGCCCGCCCCGGAAAGTAGGATTAAACACCGGGGAGCTGTTTTTT. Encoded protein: CASSPPRKVGLNTGELFF. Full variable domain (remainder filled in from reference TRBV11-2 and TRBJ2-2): EAGVAQSPRYKIIEKRQSVAFWCNPISGHATLYWYQQILGQGPKLLIQFQNNGVVDDSQLPKDRFSAERLKGVDSTLKIQPAKLEDSAVYLCASSPPRKVGLNTGELFFGEGSRLTVL.

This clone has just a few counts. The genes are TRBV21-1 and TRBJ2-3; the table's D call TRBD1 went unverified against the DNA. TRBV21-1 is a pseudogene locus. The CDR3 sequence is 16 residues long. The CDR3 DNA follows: TGTGCCAGCAGCCCAAGTCGGGGACAGGGTACAGATACGCAGTATTTT. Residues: CASSPSRGQGTDTQYF.

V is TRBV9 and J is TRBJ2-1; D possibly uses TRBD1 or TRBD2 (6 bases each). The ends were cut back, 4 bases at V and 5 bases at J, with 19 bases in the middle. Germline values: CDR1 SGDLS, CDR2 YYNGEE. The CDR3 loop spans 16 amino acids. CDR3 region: CASSNLPQGGNNEQFF. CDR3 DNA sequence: TGTGCCAGCAGCAACCTACCACAGGGAGGAAACAATGAGCAGTTCTTC. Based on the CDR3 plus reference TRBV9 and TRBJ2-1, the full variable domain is DSGVTQTPKHLITATGQRVTLRCSPRSGDLSVYWYQQSLDQGLQFLIQYYNGEERAKGNILERFSAQQFPDLHSELNLSSLELGDSALYFCASSNLPQGGNNEQFFGPGTRLTVL.

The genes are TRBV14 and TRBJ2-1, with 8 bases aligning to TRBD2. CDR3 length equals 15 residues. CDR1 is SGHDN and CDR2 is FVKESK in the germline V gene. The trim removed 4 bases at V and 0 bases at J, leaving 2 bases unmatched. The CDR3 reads CASSRLASSYNEQFF. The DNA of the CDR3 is TGTGCCAGCAGCCGACTAGCGAGCTCCTACAATGAGCAGTTCTTC.

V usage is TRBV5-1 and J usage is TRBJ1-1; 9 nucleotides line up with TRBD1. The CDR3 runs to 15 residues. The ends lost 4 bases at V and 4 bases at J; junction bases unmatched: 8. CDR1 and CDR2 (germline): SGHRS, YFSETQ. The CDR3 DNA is TGCGCCAGCAGCAGCTCGGGACAGGGACTCACTGAAGCTTTCTTT. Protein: CASSSSGQGLTEAFF. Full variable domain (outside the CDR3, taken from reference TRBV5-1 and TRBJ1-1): KAGVTQTPRYLIKTRGQQVTLSCSPISGHRSVSWYQQTPGQGLQFLFEYFSETQRNKGNFPGRFSGRQFSNSRSEMNVSTLELGDSALYLCASSSSGQGLTEAFFGQGTRLTVV.

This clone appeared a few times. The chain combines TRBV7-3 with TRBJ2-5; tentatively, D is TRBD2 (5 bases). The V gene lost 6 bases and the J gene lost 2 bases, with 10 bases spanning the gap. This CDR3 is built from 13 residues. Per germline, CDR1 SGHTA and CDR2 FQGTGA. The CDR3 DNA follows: TGTGCCAGCAGTGCTAGCTCTCAAGAGACCCAGTACTTC. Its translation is CASSASSQETQYF.